This T cell receptor beta chain was captured by sequencing in a study of blood T cell repertoires in COVID-19. Across the whole study: COVID-19 samples, acute and convalescent, were from the United States, Italy and Spain.

Germline CDR1 and CDR2: LGHDT and YNNKEL (reference sequence). Trimming took off 1 base at V and 7 bases at J, with 10 bases between the two ends. The CDR3 totals 13 residues. In the original analysis: Reference gene primer amplification gave nucleated cell count estimates. The assay was immunoSEQ multiplex PCR, and TCRdb's table has in-frame clones only and misses some. V, J and clone size are taken as reported in that table, and D and trimming were inferred from the DNA itself. The sample yields about 120,000 clones, roughly 79% seen once. This TCR was recovered from an elderly woman with active or convalescent COVID-19. This chain connects TRBV3-1 (or the pseudogene TRBV3-2) to TRBJ1-1; D gene unclear. The sequencing sample was made of peripheral blood. CDR3 nucleotide sequence: TGTGCCAGCAGCCAAGTCTCTGGCATTGAAGCTTTCTTT. Translated: CASSQVSGIEAFF.